This record covers a single T cell receptor (beta chain). This receptor's antigen is unknown. No base quality information exists; no much larger clone differs at one position. To sequence the TCRbeta CDR3 region, genomic DNA was isolated from the sorted cells. TCRbeta CDR3 regions were sequenced using the immunoSEQ Assay. TCRdb stores this immuneACCESS table with in-frame sequences only. Part of the clones is absent; in the studies checked, under half of the shortfall reflects unresolved V genes, and no reason is known for the rest. This sample has fewer than 85,000 clones in its table, and around 86% of those were observed once. The top ten hold 6.2% of the sample. The trial excluded patients who had a history of autoimmune disease or were on systemic immunosuppression. Peripheral blood for TCR sequencing was collected from all dose cohorts at baseline, on cycle 4 day 1, and on cycle 7 day 1. Samples came from an open-label, multicenter, first-in-human phase I dose-escalation trial of ivuxolimab. Adults with locally advanced or metastatic melanoma, renal cell, hepatocellular, or head and neck squamous cell carcinoma were enrolled in the trial. Before TCR sequencing, CD4+ T cells and CD8+ T cells were sorted from peripheral blood as separate populations.

The CDR3 numbers 16 residues from cysteine through phenylalanine. Kept here is only the CDR3 DNA, which spans 48 bases and is read in frame from base 1. For CDR1 and CDR2, the germline V gene lists LGHNT and FRNRAP. The V and J ends are trimmed by 1 base and 0 bases, leaving 10 bases between them. This sample is part of a study of OX40 agonist ivuxolimab in advanced cancers. Background for the entire study: Ivuxolimab was an agonistic, fully human IgG2 monoclonal antibody directed against OX40 (CD134), a costimulatory receptor. Intravenous ivuxolimab was administered to patients every 2 weeks at six dose levels: 0.01, 0.1, 0.3, 1.5, 3 and 10 mg/kg. Three dose-escalation patients achieved partial responses, one with hepatocellular carcinoma and two with cutaneous melanoma. Of the 50 to 55 patients in dose escalation, around 19 had hepatocellular carcinoma, some 15 had melanoma, 9 had renal cell carcinoma and 9 had head and neck cancer. The dose-escalation cohort was 82.7% male with a mean age of about 60 years, ranging from 23 to 79. The monotherapy dose-escalation portion (N of about 52 patients) of the phase I ivuxolimab trial is reported in the paper. Peripheral TCRbeta sequencing was intended to test whether TCR sequence diversity was altered and clonal T-cell expansion was caused by ivuxolimab. Patients were allowed to have had prior anti-PD-1, anti-PD-L1 or anti-CTLA-4 therapy, and 40% of the dose-escalation patients had been treated with checkpoint inhibitors. Study-wide findings and limitations: Clonal expansion of both CD4+ and CD8+ blood T cells was observed from baseline to week 6 at doses 0.1 to 3.0 mg/kg. The antigen specificity of the peripheral T cells that underwent clonal expansion was not determined. Partial responders in the 0.1-3.0 mg/kg groups had among the lowest normalized peripheral clonal expansion, especially among CD8+ T cells. Low levels of normalized T-cell clonal expansion were also shown by some nonresponding patients. After ivuxolimab, expanded clones were on average more numerous among CD8+ T cells than among CD4+ T cells.

The source material was CD4+ or CD8+ T cells sorted from blood, sampled in a trial of the OX40 agonist ivuxolimab. The chain is made from TRBV12-5 and TRBJ1-3, with no confidently assigned D gene. This clonotype originated in an adult with an advanced solid tumor such as melanoma, head and neck, liver or kidney cancer. The DNA sequence follows: TGTGCTAGTGGTTTGGCAGGAGCGAGCTCTGGAAACACCATATATTTT. The translation is CASGLAGASSGNTIYF. Here the CDR3 is joined to the reference TRBV12-5 and TRBJ1-3 genes, and the full variable domain is: DARVTQTPRHKVTEMGQEVTMRCQPILGHNTVFWYRQTMMQGLELLAYFRNRAPLDDSGMPKDRFSAEMPDATLATLKIQPSEPRDSAVYFCASGLAGASSGNTIYFGEGSWLTVV.